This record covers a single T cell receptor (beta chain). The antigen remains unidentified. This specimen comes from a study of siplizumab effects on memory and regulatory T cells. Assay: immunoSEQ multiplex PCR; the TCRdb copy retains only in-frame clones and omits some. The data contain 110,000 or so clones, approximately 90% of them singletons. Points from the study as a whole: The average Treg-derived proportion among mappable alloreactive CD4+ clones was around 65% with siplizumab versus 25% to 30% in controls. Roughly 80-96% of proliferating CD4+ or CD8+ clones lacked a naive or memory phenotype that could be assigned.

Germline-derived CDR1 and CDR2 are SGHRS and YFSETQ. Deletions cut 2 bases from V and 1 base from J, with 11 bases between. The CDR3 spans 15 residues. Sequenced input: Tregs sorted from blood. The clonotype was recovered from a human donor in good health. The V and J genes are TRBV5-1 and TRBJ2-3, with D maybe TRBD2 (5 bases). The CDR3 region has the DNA TGCGCCAGCAGCTTAGGACTCCTTCGCACAGATACGCAGTATTTT. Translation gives CASSLGLLRTDTQYF.